Detailed here is one T cell receptor (beta chain). Assay: immunoSEQ multiplex PCR; the TCRdb copy retains only in-frame clones and omits some. Among roughly 170,000 clones listed, 83% were seen once. The data belong to a study of blood T cell repertoires in COVID-19. Trimming shortened V by 1 base and J by 0 bases, and 13 bases separated the two germline ends. This CDR3 is 16 amino acids long. Germline loops: CDR1 SGHRS, CDR2 YFSETQ. Participant ages covered about 18 to 89 years across about two dozen US areas. Cohort 3 donors counted as recovered after two negative PCRs, clearance, or resolved symptoms.

Source material: PBMCs or T cells enriched from blood (not recorded which). The TCR comes from a woman aged 50 to 60 who had recovered from COVID-19. The rearrangement joins TRBV5-1 to TRBJ1-1; D unclear. This CDR3 reads CASSLLAGVMNTEAFF. CDR3 nucleotide sequence: TGCGCCAGCAGCTTGCTCGCGGGAGTCATGAACACTGAAGCTTTCTTT.